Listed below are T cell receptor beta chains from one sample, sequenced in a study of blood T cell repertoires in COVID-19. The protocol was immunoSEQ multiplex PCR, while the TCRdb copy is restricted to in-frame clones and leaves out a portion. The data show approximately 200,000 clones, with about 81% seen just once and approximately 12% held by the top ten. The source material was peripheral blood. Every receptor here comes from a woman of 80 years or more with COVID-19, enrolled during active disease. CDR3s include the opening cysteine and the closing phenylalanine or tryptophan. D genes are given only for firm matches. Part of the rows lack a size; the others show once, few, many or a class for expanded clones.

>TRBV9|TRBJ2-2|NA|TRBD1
TGTGCCAGCAGCCCGGGACAGGGGACCGCCGGGGAGCTGTTTTTT
CASSPGQGTAGELFF
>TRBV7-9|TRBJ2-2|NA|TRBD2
TGTGCCAGCAGCTTGGGACTAGCGGGAGATCCGAAGACCGGGGAGCTGTTTTTT
CASSLGLAGDPKTGELFF
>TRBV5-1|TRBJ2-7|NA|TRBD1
TGCGCCAGCAGACAGACAGGGACGGGCTCCTACGAGCAGTACTTC
CASRQTGTGSYEQYF
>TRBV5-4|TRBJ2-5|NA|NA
TGTGCCAGCAGCTTGACAGGGTCCCAAGAGACCCAGTACTTC
CASSLTGSQETQYF
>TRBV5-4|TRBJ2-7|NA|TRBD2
TGTGCCAGCAGCCCTAGCGGGGGATCCCTCTACGAGCAGTACTTC
CASSPSGGSLYEQYF
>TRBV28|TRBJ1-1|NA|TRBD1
TGTGCCAGCAGACTTCAGACAGGGAGGAACACTGAAGCTTTCTTT
CASRLQTGRNTEAFF
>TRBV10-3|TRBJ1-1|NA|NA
TGTGCCATCAGCCCCACTTTATCTGGCACTGAAGCTTTCTTT
CAISPTLSGTEAFF
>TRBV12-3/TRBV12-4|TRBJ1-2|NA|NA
TGTGCCAGCAGTTTAGTTTGGGGAGGAGGCTACACCTTC
CASSLVWGGGYTF
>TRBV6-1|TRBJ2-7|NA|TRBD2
TGTGCCAGCAGTGAACTGGGACTAGTGAACGAGCAGTACTTC
CASSELGLVNEQYF
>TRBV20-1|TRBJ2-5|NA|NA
TGCAGTGCTAGGAGCGGGGAGACCCAGTACTTC
CSARSGETQYF
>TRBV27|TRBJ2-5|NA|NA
TGTGCCAGCAGTTTATCTTGGCGCCCCGGGGAGACCCAGTACTTC
CASSLSWRPGETQYF
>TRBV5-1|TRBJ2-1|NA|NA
TGCGCCAGCACCCCAGAAGACTCCAATGAGCAGTTCTTC
CASTPEDSNEQFF
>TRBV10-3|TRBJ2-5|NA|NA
TGTGCCATCAGTGAGGGAGGAGGACAGACTCTCCAAGAGACCCAGTACTTC
CAISEGGGQTLQETQYF
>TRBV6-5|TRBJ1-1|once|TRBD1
TGTGCCAGCAGTACCCCGCAGGGGGCTAGGACTGAAGCTTTCTTT
CASSTPQGARTEAFF
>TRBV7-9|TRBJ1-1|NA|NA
TGTGCCAGCAGCTCTGAGAGGTACACTGAAGCTTTCTTT
CASSSERYTEAFF
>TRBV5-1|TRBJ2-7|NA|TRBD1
TGCGCCAGCAGCTTGGGGGGAACGGACAGGGCCCCCTACGAGCAGTACTTC
CASSLGGTDRAPYEQYF
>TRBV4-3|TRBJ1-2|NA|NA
TGCGCCAGCAGCCACGGGACTGCGGCTAACTATGGCTACACCTTC
CASSHGTAANYGYTF
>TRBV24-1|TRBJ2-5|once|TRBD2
TGTGCCACCAGTACCAGAAGGACTAGCGGGAGAGAGACCCAGTACTTC
CATSTRRTSGRETQYF
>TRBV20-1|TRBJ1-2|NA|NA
TGCAGTGCTAGTCCGGCTAACTATGGCTACACCTTC
CSASPANYGYTF
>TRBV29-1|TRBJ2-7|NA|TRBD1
TGCAGCGCCCTAAGGGGGACAGGGCCCTACGAGCAGTACTTC
CSALRGTGPYEQYF
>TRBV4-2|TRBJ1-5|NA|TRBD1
TGTGCCAGCAGCCAAGATTTGGACAGGGCGCGTCAGCCCCAGCATTTT
CASSQDLDRARQPQHF
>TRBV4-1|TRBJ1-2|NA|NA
TGCGCCAGCAGCCGCGGGGGAGATCGTGGCTACACCTTC
CASSRGGDRGYTF
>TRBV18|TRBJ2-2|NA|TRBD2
TGTGCCAGCTCACCCGGACTAGCGGTCACCGGGGAGCTGTTTTTT
CASSPGLAVTGELFF
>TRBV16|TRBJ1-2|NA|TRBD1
TGTGCCAGCAGCCTGAGAGGACAGGGGGTCTATGGCTACACCTTC
CASSLRGQGVYGYTF
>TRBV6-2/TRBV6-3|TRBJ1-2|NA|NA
TGTGCCAGCAGTTTCACACCCCCCTCAGACAGAGGCTACACCTTC
CASSFTPPSDRGYTF
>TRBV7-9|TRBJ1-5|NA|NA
TGTGCCAGCAGCTTTGATGGACTAAATCAGCCCCAGCATTTT
CASSFDGLNQPQHF
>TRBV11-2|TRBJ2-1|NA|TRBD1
TGTGCCAGCAGCTTAGTTAGGACAGGGGGGAATGAGCAGTTCTTC
CASSLVRTGGNEQFF
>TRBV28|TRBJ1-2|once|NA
TGTGCCAGCAGTTCCCCAGCGCTGTGGGACTATGGCTACACCTTC
CASSSPALWDYGYTF
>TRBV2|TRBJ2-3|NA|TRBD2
TGTGCCAGCAGTGAGAGACTAGCGCCTACGCAGTATTTT
CASSERLAPTQYF
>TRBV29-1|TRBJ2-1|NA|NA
TGCAGCGTTGCAGGGAATTCAAGGGATGAGCAGTTCTTC
CSVAGNSRDEQFF
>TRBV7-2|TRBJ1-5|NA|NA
TGTGCCAGCAGCTTGGAGGGAAAACAGCCCCAGCATTTT
CASSLEGKQPQHF
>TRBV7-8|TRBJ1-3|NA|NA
TGTGCCAGCAGCTTATGGGGAGTCGTTGGAAACACCATATATTTT
CASSLWGVVGNTIYF
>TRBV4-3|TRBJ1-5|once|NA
TGCGCCAGCAGCCAAGAATTGTCGGCAGGGCTCAATCAGCCCCAGCATTTT
CASSQELSAGLNQPQHF
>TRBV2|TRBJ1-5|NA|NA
TGTGCCAGCAGAGGACAGCCCAATCAGCCCCAGCATTTT
CASRGQPNQPQHF
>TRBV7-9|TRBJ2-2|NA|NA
TGTGCCAGCAGCGTAAACAGACAGGCCACAAGGATGGCCGGGGAGCTGTTTTTT
CASSVNRQATRMAGELFF
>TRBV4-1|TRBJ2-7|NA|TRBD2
TGCGCCAGCAGCCAAGTCAACCTAGCGGGTAGCGAGCAGTACTTC
CASSQVNLAGSEQYF
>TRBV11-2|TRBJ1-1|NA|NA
TGTGCCAGCAGCCCTCGCCGGACTGGGGGGGAAGCTTTCTTT
CASSPRRTGGEAFF